These T cell receptor beta chains were read from a single sample in a study of radiotherapy plus CTLA-4 blockade in lung cancer. Only in-frame clones appear in the TCRdb table, and some are missing; sequencing was by immunoSEQ multiplex PCR. The table has around 82,000 clones, approximately 86% seen once; the top ten hold 16%. The specimen comprised peripheral blood, sampled from a patient treated with radiotherapy plus ipilimumab. The receptor set was obtained from a human donor with non-small cell lung cancer that progressed on radiotherapy plus ipilimumab. Each CDR3 is given with its conserved first and last residue. A D gene is named only where the DNA matches it firmly. Size tells how often a clone was seen (once, few, many) or the class of an expanded clone, and some rows leave it out.

d_call clone_size j_call v_call cdr3_nt cdr3_aa
TRBD1 once TRBJ1-1 TRBV10-3 TGTGCCATCAGTGAGTCGAGACAGGGCGCCAACACTGAAGCTTTCTTT CAISESRQGANTEAFF
TRBD1 - TRBJ1-2 TRBV5-8 TGTGCCAACAATCTAAGGACAGGACCCTTCGGGGGCTACACCTTC CANNLRTGPFGGYTF
TRBD1 - TRBJ2-4 TRBV7-9 TGTGCCAGCAACGACAGGGGGCTTGCCAAAAACATTCAGTACTTC CASNDRGLAKNIQYF
- - TRBJ1-4 TRBV7-9 TGTGCCAGCAGCAACAGGGCTAATAATGAAAAACTGTTTTTT CASSNRANNEKLFF
- once TRBJ1-4 TRBV19 TGTGCCAGTAGTATCGGAGCCGGGGCGCAAGTTAATGAAAAACTGTTTTTT CASSIGAGAQVNEKLFF
TRBD2 - TRBJ2-7 TRBV4-2 TGTGCCAGCAGCCAAGTGCTAGCGGGAGGGCCGTATTACGAGCAGTACTTC CASSQVLAGGPYYEQYF
- - TRBJ2-7 TRBV21-1 TGTGCCAGCACCGGACTAGCGGGGTACTACGAGCAGTACTTC CASTGLAGYYEQYF
TRBD2 - TRBJ2-5 TRBV10-3 TGTGCCATCAGTGATAGCGGGGGCCAAGAGACCCAGTACTTC CAISDSGGQETQYF
TRBD1 - TRBJ1-3 TRBV30 TGTGCCTGGAGGGGACAGGGGGCTCCTGGAAACACCATATATTTT CAWRGQGAPGNTIYF
- few TRBJ2-4 TRBV7-2 TGTGCCAGCAGCTCGACGGACGGCCATGGGAACATTCAGTACTTC CASSSTDGHGNIQYF
- - TRBJ2-7 TRBV5-1 TGCGCCAGCAGCTTTACCCCCTCGGGACCCAACTACGAGCAGTACTTC CASSFTPSGPNYEQYF
- - TRBJ1-4 TRBV2 TGTGCCAGCAGTGGTGCAGCCTCCCTCAATGAAAAACTGTTTTTT CASSGAASLNEKLFF
- - TRBJ2-7 TRBV28 TGTGCCAGCAGTTTATCTCAGGGCGAGCAGTACTTC CASSLSQGEQYF
- - TRBJ2-5 TRBV5-8 TGTGCCAGCAGCTCTCTTAGGGTGTTAGGGACCCAGTACTTC CASSSLRVLGTQYF
TRBD1 - TRBJ1-5 TRBV6-1 TGTGCCAGTAGGGGACAGGAAAGCAATCAGCCCCAGCATTTT CASRGQESNQPQHF
TRBD2 - TRBJ2-1 TRBV5-4 TGTGCCAGCAGCTTGGGGACCGGGACTAGCGGGAGGGAAGAGCAGTTCTTC CASSLGTGTSGREEQFF
TRBD2 - TRBJ2-3 TRBV7-2 TGTGCCAGCAGCTTACGTCTAGCGGGGGTCACAGATACGCAGTATTTT CASSLRLAGVTDTQYF
TRBD2 - TRBJ2-3 TRBV29-1 TGCAGCGTTGCAATAGGACTAGCGGGGGGGCTGGCAGATACGCAGTATTTT CSVAIGLAGGLADTQYF
- - TRBJ1-6 TRBV27 TGTGCCAGCAGGAATTTTGCAGCTAATCCACCCCTCCACTTT CASRNFAANPPLHF
TRBD1 - TRBJ1-1 TRBV6-1 TGTGCCAGCACTGACAGGGGGTTCCCGAACACTGAAGCTTTCTTT CASTDRGFPNTEAFF
- - TRBJ1-1 TRBV10-3 TGTGCCATCAGTGAGTCCGAGGGAAGGAACACTGAAGCTTTCTTT CAISESEGRNTEAFF
- - TRBJ2-2 TRBV19 TGTGCCAGTATGCCCCAGGGGAGGGGGGAGCTGTTTTTT CASMPQGRGELFF
- - TRBJ1-1 TRBV19 TGTGCCAGTAGTATATCAAGTGCGAACACTGAAGCTTTCTTT CASSISSANTEAFF
- few TRBJ1-6 TRBV18 TGTGCCAGCTCACCTGCAACAGGGAGAAGCCTTTCACCCCTCCACTTT CASSPATGRSLSPLHF
- - TRBJ2-7 TRBV9 TGTGCCAGCAGCGTAGGTAGAGTTCCCACCTACGAGCAGTACTTC CASSVGRVPTYEQYF
- once TRBJ1-2 TRBV6-5 TGTGCCAGCAGTTACGGGGGGTATGGCTACACCTTC CASSYGGYGYTF
- - TRBJ1-5 TRBV4-2 TGTGCCAGCAGTCAAGTTAGTAATCAGCCCCAGCATTTT CASSQVSNQPQHF
- - TRBJ1-2 TRBV6-5 TGTGCCAGCAGTTTTGGGGCAGCTAACTATGGCTACACCTTC CASSFGAANYGYTF
- - TRBJ2-2 TRBV5-4 TGTGCCAGCAGCTTGTTCGGAGGAACCGGGGAGCTGTTTTTT CASSLFGGTGELFF
TRBD1 - TRBJ1-6 TRBV5-6 TGTGCCAGCAGCTTGGGACAGGGCAGGTCACCCCTCCACTTT CASSLGQGRSPLHF